A selection of T cell receptor beta chains follows, all from one sample in a study of blood T cell repertoires in COVID-19. Generated by immunoSEQ multiplex PCR, the TCRdb table keeps only in-frame clones and is missing some. Of approximately 120,000 clones listed, 70% to 80% are singletons. The sequencing sample was made of peripheral blood. These receptors were collected from a man aged 35 to 55 with active or convalescent COVID-19. Each CDR3 is given with its conserved first and last residue. Each record gives: V gene, clone size, J gene, D gene, CDR3 DNA, CDR3 protein. The D gene is left open where the match is weak. Some rows have no size entry. The others give once, few or many, or a class for an expanded clone.

>TRBV29-1|.|TRBJ1-2|.
TGCAGCGACCTTCCAGGGGTTCCTTTCTTC
CSDLPGVPFF
>TRBV9|.|TRBJ1-4|.
TGTGCCAGCAGCGTAAGTGGGGCGGCTTCTAATGAAAAACTGTTTTTT
CASSVSGAASNEKLFF
>TRBV24-1|.|TRBJ2-2|.
TGTGCCACCAGTGAACGAGGAGGGGACACCGGGGAGCTGTTTTTT
CATSERGGDTGELFF
>TRBV4-2|.|TRBJ2-4|.
TGTGCCAGCAGGCCTCTCGCTGGGGGGGGCTCCAAAAACATTCAGTACTTC
CASRPLAGGGSKNIQYF
>TRBV28|.|TRBJ1-4|TRBD1
TGTGCCAGCAGATCAGGGGGAACTAATGAAAAACTGTTTTTT
CASRSGGTNEKLFF
>TRBV14|.|TRBJ1-2|.
TGTGCCAGCAGCCAAGAGGACACCTACTATGGCTACACCTTC
CASSQEDTYYGYTF
>TRBV10-2|.|TRBJ1-5|.
TGCGCCAGCAGTGAGTCGTCGGGATTTAGCAATCAGCCCCAGCATTTT
CASSESSGFSNQPQHF
>TRBV7-9|once|TRBJ2-3|.
TGTGCCAGCAGCTCTCACCTCGGGACAGATACGCAGTATTTT
CASSSHLGTDTQYF
>TRBV7-2|.|TRBJ1-1|.
TGTGCCAGCAGCTACGGATGGGCAAGGGAAGCTTTCTTT
CASSYGWAREAFF
>TRBV9|few|TRBJ1-5|TRBD1
TGTGCCAGCAGCGTAGGACAGGGAGGCAATCAGCCCCAGCATTTT
CASSVGQGGNQPQHF
>TRBV9|few|TRBJ1-1|.
TGTGCCAGCAGCGGGAATACAGGGTTGAACACTGAAGCTTTCTTT
CASSGNTGLNTEAFF
>TRBV2|.|TRBJ2-3|TRBD2
TGTGCCAGCAGGGCGGGACTAGCGGGAGGGCTACGAGATACGCAGTATTTT
CASRAGLAGGLRDTQYF
>TRBV21-1|.|TRBJ1-5|.
.
CASSRVGQGSSQPQHF
>TRBV19|.|TRBJ2-7|TRBD1
TGTGCCAGTAGCCCCGGGACAGGGATGTTCTACGAGCAGTACTTC
CASSPGTGMFYEQYF
>TRBV23-1|.|TRBJ1-6|.
TGCGCCAGCAGTCAATCGGGCGGCGAAGGGGATTCACCCCTCCACTTT
CASSQSGGEGDSPLHF
>TRBV2|.|TRBJ2-5|TRBD2
TGTGCCAGCACTGGGCGGGAGATTCCAGAGACCCAGTACTTC
CASTGREIPETQYF
>TRBV5-4|.|TRBJ1-1|.
TGTGCCAGCAGGATCCAGGGTGGGGGGTACACTGAAGCTTTCTTT
CASRIQGGGYTEAFF
>TRBV2|.|TRBJ1-5|TRBD1
TGTGCCAGCAGTGATCTAACAGGGGGCAATCAGCCCCAGCATTTT
CASSDLTGGNQPQHF
>TRBV14|.|TRBJ2-2|TRBD2
TGTGCCAGCAGCCGAACCGGGACTACCATCACCGGGGAGCTGTTTTTT
CASSRTGTTITGELFF
>TRBV7-2|.|TRBJ1-2|.
TGTGCCAGCAGTTCCATTAACCGGGACACATATAAAGACTATGGCTACACCTTC
CASSSINRDTYKDYGYTF
>TRBV28|.|TRBJ1-6|.
TGTGCCAGCAGCCCTCGCCAGGGTGGGTCACCCCTCCACTTT
CASSPRQGGSPLHF
>TRBV7-6|.|TRBJ1-2|.
TGTGCCAGCAGCCCGCATCCGGACACCATCTATGGCTACACCTTC
CASSPHPDTIYGYTF
>TRBV6-6|.|TRBJ2-7|TRBD2
TGTGCCAGCACAAAAGCGGGAGGGTACGAGCAGTACTTC
CASTKAGGYEQYF
>TRBV30|few|TRBJ2-1|.
TGTGCCTGGAGCAGGGTGGGGAATGAGCAGTTCTTC
CAWSRVGNEQFF
>TRBV24-1|.|TRBJ2-1|TRBD2
TGTGCCACCAGTACTAGCGCGGTATACAATGAGCAGTTCTTC
CATSTSAVYNEQFF
>TRBV19|.|TRBJ2-7|.
TGTGCCAGTAGTCTACGGGACTCCGGCTACGAGCAGTACTTC
CASSLRDSGYEQYF
>TRBV19|.|TRBJ2-4|TRBD2
TGTGCCAGTAGTATGGGAGGGACTTCACTAAACATTCAGTACTTC
CASSMGGTSLNIQYF
>TRBV4-3|.|TRBJ1-1|TRBD1
TGCGCCAGCAGCCAAGGGGCAGGGGGCAGCAACACTGAAGCTTTCTTT
CASSQGAGGSNTEAFF
>TRBV6-5|.|TRBJ1-2|TRBD1
TGTGCCTGCCGGACAGGGGTAACTTCCTATGGCTACACCTTC
CACRTGVTSYGYTF
>TRBV20-1|.|TRBJ2-3|.
TGCAGTGCTAGTATGCGTGGGACTAGCACAGATACGCAGTATTTT
CSASMRGTSTDTQYF
>TRBV14|.|TRBJ2-5|.
TGTGCCAGCAGCCAAGGTCCCAGGGGTGGAGAGACCCAGTACTTC
CASSQGPRGGETQYF
>TRBV5-1|.|TRBJ2-1|.
TGCGCCAGCAGCTTCACTGACAATGAGCAGTTCTTC
CASSFTDNEQFF
>TRBV7-9|once|TRBJ1-5|.
TGTGCCAGCAGCTTAGGACCGACAGGTCTCGGATGGGGGCCCCAGCATTTT
CASSLGPTGLGWGPQHF
>TRBV14|once|TRBJ1-1|.
TGTGCCAGCAGCCCCTCATTACAGAACACTGAAGCTTTCTTT
CASSPSLQNTEAFF
>TRBV7-9|.|TRBJ1-2|.
TGTGCCAGCAGCTTAGTTCTGTCCGGCTACACCTTC
CASSLVLSGYTF
>TRBV5-6|.|TRBJ1-1|.
TGTGCCAGCAGCCCGGGACTGACTGAAGCTTTCTTT
CASSPGLTEAFF
>TRBV18|.|TRBJ2-2|.
TGTGCCAGCTCACCAGGGTCCAGGGGATTGACCGGGGAGCTGTTTTTT
CASSPGSRGLTGELFF
>TRBV4-3|few|TRBJ1-1|TRBD1
TGCGCCAGCAGCGCGGGACAGACGAACACTGAAGCTTTCTTT
CASSAGQTNTEAFF
>TRBV10-1|.|TRBJ1-1|.
TGCGCCAGCAGTGTTGTCCGAGGGGGCACTGAAGCTTTCTTT
CASSVVRGGTEAFF
>TRBV24-1|.|TRBJ2-3|TRBD2
TGTGCCACCGGAAGGGGCGGGGGAAGCACAGATACGCAGTATTTT
CATGRGGGSTDTQYF
>TRBV19|.|TRBJ1-1|TRBD1
TGTGCCAGTAGTCACAGGGGCCAAGCGAACACTGAAGCTTTCTTT
CASSHRGQANTEAFF
>TRBV2|.|TRBJ1-5|.
TGTGCCAGCAGTGTGGCAGGCCAACAGCATTTT
CASSVAGQQHF
>TRBV5-5|many|TRBJ2-5|TRBD2
TGTGCCAGCAGCTTGGAGCAGGCTAGCGGGAGGGAGACCCAGTACTTC
CASSLEQASGRETQYF
>TRBV29-1|.|TRBJ1-4|TRBD1
TGCAGCGCCCGACAGGGGGCGTTTGAAAAACTGTTTTTT
CSARQGAFEKLFF
>TRBV5-8|.|TRBJ1-2|TRBD1
TGTGCCAGCAGCCGACGGACAGGGAACCTAGGGTGGGGCTACACCTTC
CASSRRTGNLGWGYTF
>TRBV5-5|.|TRBJ1-5|.
TGTGCCAGCAGCTTGCTCAGGGAAAGTCAGCCCCAGCATTTT
CASSLLRESQPQHF
>TRBV6-5|once|TRBJ1-6|TRBD1
TGTGCCAGCAGTTACGATGGGACAGGGATGACACCCCTCCACTTT
CASSYDGTGMTPLHF
>TRBV29-1|.|TRBJ1-1|TRBD1
TGCAGCCCGGACAGGGTGAACACTGAAGCTTTCTTT
CSPDRVNTEAFF
>TRBV9|.|TRBJ2-7|.
TGTGCCAGCAGCGCGGGACTCCTCTACGAGCAGTACTTC
CASSAGLLYEQYF
>TRBV5-4|.|TRBJ1-3|.
TGTGCCAGCAGCCAGGGGTTCTCTGGAAACACCATATATTTT
CASSQGFSGNTIYF
>TRBV7-2|once|TRBJ2-3|.
TGTGCCAGCAGCCCTCGGGTGTCGAGTACAGATACGCAGTATTTT
CASSPRVSSTDTQYF
>TRBV3-1/TRBV3-2|.|TRBJ1-1|.
TGTGCCAGCAGCCACCGGGGGGGGCAAACTGAAGCTTTCTTT
CASSHRGGQTEAFF
>TRBV19|.|TRBJ1-1|.
TGTGCCAGTAGTATCGGTGGCAGGGTCGGGACTGAAGCTTTCTTT
CASSIGGRVGTEAFF
>TRBV20-1|.|TRBJ1-2|TRBD1
TGCAGTGCGGGACAGGGCTATGGCTACACCTTC
CSAGQGYGYTF